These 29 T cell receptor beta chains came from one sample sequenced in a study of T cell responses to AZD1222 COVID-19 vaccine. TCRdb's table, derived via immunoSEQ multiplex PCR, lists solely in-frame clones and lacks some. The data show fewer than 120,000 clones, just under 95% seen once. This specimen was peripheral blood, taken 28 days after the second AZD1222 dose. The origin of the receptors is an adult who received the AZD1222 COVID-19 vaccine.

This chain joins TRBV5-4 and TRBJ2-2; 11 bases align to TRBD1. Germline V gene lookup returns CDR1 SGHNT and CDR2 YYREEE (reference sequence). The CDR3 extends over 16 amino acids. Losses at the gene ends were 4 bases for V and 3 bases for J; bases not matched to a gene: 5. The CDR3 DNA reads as TGTGCCAGCAGCACCGGGACAGGGGGGGACACCGGGGAGCTGTTTTTT. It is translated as CASSTGTGGDTGELFF.

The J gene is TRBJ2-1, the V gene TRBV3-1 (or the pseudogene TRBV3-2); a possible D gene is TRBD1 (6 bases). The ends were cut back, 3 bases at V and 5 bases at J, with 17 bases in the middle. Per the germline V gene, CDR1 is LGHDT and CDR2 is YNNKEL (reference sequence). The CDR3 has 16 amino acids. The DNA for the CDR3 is TGTGCCAGCAGCCAGTTCTCCGGGACACTTAACAATGAGCAGTTCTTC. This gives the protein CASSQFSGTLNNEQFF.

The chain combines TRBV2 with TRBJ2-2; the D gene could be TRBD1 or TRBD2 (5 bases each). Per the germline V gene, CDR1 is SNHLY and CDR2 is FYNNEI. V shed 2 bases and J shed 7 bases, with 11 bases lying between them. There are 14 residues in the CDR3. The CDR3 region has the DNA TGTGCCAGCAGTGAAAGGGGAGCAGGCGGGGAGCTGTTTTTT. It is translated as CASSERGAGGELFF.

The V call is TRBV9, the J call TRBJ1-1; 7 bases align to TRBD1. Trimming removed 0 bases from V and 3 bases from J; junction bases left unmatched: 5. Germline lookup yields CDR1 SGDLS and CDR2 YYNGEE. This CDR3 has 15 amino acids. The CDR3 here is CASSVGTGGHTEAFF. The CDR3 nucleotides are TGTGCCAGCAGCGTAGGGACAGGTGGGCACACTGAAGCTTTCTTT. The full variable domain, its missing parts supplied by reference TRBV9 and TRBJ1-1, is DSGVTQTPKHLITATGQRVTLRCSPRSGDLSVYWYQQSLDQGLQFLIQYYNGEERAKGNILERFSAQQFPDLHSELNLSSLELGDSALYFCASSVGTGGHTEAFFGQGTRLTVV.

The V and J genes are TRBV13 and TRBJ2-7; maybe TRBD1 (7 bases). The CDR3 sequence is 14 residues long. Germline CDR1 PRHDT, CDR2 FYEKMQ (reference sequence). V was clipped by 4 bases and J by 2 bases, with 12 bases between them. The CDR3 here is CASSWRGLTYEQYF. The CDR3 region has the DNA TGTGCCAGCAGCTGGAGGGGGCTTACCTACGAGCAGTACTTC.

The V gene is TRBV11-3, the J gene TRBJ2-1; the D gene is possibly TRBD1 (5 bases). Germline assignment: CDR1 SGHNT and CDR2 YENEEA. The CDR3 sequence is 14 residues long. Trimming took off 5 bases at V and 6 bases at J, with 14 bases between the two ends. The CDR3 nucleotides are TGTGCCAGCAGCATAACCGCAGGGTCCAATGAGCAGTTCTTC. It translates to CASSITAGSNEQFF.

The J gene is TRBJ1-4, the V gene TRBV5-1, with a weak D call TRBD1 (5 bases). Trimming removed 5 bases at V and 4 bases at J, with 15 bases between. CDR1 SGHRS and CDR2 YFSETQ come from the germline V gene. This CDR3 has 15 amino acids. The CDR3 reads CASRPRGVSNEKLFF. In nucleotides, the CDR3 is TGCGCCAGCAGACCCCGGGGCGTAAGTAATGAAAAACTGTTTTTT.

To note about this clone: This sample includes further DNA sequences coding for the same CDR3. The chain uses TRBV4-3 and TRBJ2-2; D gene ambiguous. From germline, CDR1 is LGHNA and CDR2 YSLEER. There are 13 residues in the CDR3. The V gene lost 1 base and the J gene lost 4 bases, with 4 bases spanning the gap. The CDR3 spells CASSQGGTGELFF. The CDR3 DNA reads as TGCGCCAGCAGCCAAGGAGGCACCGGGGAGCTGTTTTTT.

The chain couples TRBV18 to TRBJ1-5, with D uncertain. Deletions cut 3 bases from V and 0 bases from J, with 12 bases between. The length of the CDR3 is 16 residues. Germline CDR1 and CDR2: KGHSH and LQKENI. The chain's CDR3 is CASSPRRAHSNQPQHF. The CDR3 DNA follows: TGTGCCAGCTCACCCAGGAGGGCACATAGCAATCAGCCCCAGCATTTT. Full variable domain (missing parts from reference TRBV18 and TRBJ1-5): NAGVMQNPRHLVRRRGQEARLRCSPMKGHSHVYWYRQLPEEGLKFMVYLQKENIIDESGMPKERFSAEFPKEGPSILRIQQVVRGDSAAYFCASSPRRAHSNQPQHFGDGTRLSIL.

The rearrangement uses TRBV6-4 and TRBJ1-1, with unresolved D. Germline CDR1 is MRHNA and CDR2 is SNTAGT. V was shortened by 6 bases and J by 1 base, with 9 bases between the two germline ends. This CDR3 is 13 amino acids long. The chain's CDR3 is CASSRTENTEAFF. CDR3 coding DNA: TGTGCCAGCAGCCGGACGGAGAACACTGAAGCTTTCTTT.

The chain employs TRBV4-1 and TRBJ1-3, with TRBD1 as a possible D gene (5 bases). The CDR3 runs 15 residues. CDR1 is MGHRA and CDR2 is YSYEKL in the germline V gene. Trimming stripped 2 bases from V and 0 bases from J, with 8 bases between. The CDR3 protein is CASSQQGLSGNTIYF. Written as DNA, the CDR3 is TGCGCCAGCAGCCAACAGGGTCTCTCTGGAAACACCATATATTTT.

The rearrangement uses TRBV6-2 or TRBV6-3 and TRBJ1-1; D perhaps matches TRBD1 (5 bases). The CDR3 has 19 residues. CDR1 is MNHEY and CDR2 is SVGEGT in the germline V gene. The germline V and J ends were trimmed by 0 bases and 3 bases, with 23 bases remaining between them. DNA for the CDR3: TGTGCCAGCAGTTACTCTTCGGTGGGACGGGGAGGTCAGGACACTGAAGCTTTCTTT. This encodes CASSYSSVGRGGQDTEAFF.

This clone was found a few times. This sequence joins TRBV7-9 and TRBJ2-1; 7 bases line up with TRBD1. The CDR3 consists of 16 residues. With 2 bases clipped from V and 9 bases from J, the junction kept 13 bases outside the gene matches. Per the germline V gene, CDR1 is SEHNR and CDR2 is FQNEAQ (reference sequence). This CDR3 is CASSLPGQDGLAEQFF. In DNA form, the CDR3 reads TGTGCCAGCAGCTTACCCGGACAGGATGGACTGGCTGAGCAGTTCTTC.

In DNA form, the CDR3 reads TGTGCCAGCAGTGGGACAGGGGGCGAATCAAAGGTTAATGAAAAACTGTTTTTT. This sequence encodes CASSGTGGESKVNEKLFF. The rearrangement uses TRBV28 and TRBJ1-4, with 12 bases matching TRBD1. The germline gives CDR1 MDHEN, CDR2 SYDVKM. V shed 5 bases and J 4 bases; nucleotides not matched to a gene: 11. The CDR3 is 18 residues long.

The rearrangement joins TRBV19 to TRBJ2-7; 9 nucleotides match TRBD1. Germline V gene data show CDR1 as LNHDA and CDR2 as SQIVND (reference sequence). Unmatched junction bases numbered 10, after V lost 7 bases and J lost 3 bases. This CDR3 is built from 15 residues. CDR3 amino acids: CASTIGQGLFYEQYF. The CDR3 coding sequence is TGTGCCAGTACCATCGGACAGGGGTTATTCTACGAGCAGTACTTC.

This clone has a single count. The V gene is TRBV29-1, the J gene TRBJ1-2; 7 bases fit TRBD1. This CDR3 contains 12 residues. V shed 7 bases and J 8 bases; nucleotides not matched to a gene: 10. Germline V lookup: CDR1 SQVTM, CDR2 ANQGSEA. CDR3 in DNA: TGCAGCGGCATGTCGTACAGGGGCGGCTACACCTTC. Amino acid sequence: CSGMSYRGGYTF.

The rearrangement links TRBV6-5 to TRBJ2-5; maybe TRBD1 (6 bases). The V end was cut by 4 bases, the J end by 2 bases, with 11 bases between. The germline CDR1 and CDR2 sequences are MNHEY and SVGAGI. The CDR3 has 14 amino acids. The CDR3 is CASSFQGNQETQYF. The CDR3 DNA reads TGTGCCAGCAGTTTCCAGGGGAATCAAGAGACCCAGTACTTC.

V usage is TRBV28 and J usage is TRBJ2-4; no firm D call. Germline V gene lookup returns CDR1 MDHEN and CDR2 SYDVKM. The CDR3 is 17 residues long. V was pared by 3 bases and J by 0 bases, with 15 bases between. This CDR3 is CASSFRRPGRAKNIQYF. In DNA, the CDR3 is TGTGCCAGCAGTTTTCGGCGACCCGGTAGAGCCAAAAACATTCAGTACTTC.

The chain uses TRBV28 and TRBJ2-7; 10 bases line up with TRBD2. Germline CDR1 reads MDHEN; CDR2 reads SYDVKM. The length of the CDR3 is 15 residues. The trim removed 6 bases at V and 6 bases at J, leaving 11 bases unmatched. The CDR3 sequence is CASRPSGGSHSEQYF. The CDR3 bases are TGTGCCAGCAGACCTAGCGGGGGCTCTCATTCCGAGCAGTACTTC.

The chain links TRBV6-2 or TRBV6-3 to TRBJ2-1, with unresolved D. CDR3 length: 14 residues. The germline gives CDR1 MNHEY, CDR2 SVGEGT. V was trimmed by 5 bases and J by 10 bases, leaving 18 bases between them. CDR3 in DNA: TGTGCCAGCAGTACAAGGAGTGGCAGTACGGAGCAGTTCTTC. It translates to CASSTRSGSTEQFF.

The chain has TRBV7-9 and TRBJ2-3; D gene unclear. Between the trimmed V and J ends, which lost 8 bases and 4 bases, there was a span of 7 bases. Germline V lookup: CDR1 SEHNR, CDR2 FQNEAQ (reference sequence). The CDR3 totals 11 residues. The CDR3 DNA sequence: TGTGCCAGCTCCATCTCAGATACGCAGTATTTT. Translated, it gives CASSISDTQYF.

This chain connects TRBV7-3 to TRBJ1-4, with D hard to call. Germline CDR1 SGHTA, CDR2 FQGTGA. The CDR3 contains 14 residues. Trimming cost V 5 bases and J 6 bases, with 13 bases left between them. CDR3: CASSPDVIDEKLFF. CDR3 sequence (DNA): TGTGCCAGCAGCCCGGACGTAATAGATGAAAAACTGTTTTTT.

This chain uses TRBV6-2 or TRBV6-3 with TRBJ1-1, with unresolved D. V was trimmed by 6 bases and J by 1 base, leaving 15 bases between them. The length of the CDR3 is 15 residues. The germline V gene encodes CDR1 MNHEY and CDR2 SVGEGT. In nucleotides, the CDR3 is TGTGCCAGCAGCCTTAGCATCGAGGGGAACACTGAAGCTTTCTTT. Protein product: CASSLSIEGNTEAFF.

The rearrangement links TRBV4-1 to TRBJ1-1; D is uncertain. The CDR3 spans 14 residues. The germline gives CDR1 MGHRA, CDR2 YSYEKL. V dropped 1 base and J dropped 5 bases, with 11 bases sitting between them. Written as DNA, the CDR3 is TGCGCCAGCAGCCAAGGCCAGTTCAATACTGAAGCTTTCTTT. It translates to CASSQGQFNTEAFF.

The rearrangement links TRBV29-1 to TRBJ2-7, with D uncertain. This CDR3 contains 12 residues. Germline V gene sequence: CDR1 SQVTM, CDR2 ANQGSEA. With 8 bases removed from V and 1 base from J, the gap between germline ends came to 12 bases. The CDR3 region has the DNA TGCAGCATTAAGACATGGTCCTACGAGCAGTACTTC. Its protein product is CSIKTWSYEQYF.

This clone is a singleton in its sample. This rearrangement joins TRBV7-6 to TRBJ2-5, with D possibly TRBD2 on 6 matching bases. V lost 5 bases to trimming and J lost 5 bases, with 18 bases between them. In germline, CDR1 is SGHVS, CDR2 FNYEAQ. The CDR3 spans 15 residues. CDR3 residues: CASSGTLRERETQYF. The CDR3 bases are TGTGCCAGCAGCGGGACTCTCCGGGAGAGGGAGACCCAGTACTTC.

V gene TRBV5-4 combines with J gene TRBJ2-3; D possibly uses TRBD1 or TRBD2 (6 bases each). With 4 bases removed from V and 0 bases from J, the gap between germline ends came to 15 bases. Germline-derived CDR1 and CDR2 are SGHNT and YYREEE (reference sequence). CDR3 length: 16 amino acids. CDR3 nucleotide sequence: TGTGCCAGCAGCCCGGAAGGGGGGCGAAGCACAGATACGCAGTATTTT. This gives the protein CASSPEGGRSTDTQYF.

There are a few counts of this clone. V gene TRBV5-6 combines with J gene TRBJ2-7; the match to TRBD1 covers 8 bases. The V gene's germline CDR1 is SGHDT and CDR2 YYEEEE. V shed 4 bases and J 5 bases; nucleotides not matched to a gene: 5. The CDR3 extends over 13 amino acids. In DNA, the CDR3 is TGTGCCAGCAGCCCGGACAGGGTCCACGAGCAGTACTTC. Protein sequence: CASSPDRVHEQYF.

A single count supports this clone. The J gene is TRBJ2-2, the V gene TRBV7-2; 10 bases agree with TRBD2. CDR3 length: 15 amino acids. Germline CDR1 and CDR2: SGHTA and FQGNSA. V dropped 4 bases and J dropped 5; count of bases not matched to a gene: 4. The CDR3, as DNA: TGTGCCAGCAGCTATAGCGGGGGGCGGACCGGGGAGCTGTTTTTT. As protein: CASSYSGGRTGELFF.